Below are 10 T cell receptor beta chains sequenced from a single sample in a study of prognosis after radiotherapy for stage I lung cancer. Two rounds of multiplex PCR amplified TCR beta CDR3 from genomic DNA. Amplification during the initial PCR round employed primers specific to each TRBV and TRBJ gene. TCRdb called the multiplex PCR reads again in MiXCR, with one record for every CDR3 protein. The data show around 23,000 distinct CDR3 sequences, around two fifths seen once. Sequenced here: PBMCs, sampled before or after stereotactic body radiation therapy (not recorded which). The receptors shown here come from a donor over 45 with non-small cell lung cancer.

With regard to this clonotype: This is likely a read error, given that the CDR3 carries no conserved phenylalanine or tryptophan at its end. The genes are TRBV6-2 or TRBV6-3 and TRBJ1-6; D remains ambiguous. With 0 bases removed from V and 14 bases from J, the gap between germline ends came to 11 bases. The germline V gene has CDR1 MNHEY and CDR2 SVGEGT. The CDR3 runs 13 residues. The CDR3 region has the DNA TGTGCCAGCAGTTACTCGATATGGAGATCCCTCCACTAT. It encodes CASSYSIWRSLHY.

This clonotype was seen at least ten times. The chain uses TRBV12-3 or TRBV12-4 and TRBJ2-2; D is undetermined. The V end was cut by 6 bases, the J end by 3 bases, with 14 bases between. The CDR3 is 15 residues long. The CDR3 loop reads CASRPRASYTGELFF. The CDR3 nucleotides read TGTGCCAGCAGGCCTCGCGCTTCCTACACCGGGGAGCTGTTTTTT.

In this sample, this clonotype turned up a few times. V gene TRBV5-4 combines with J gene TRBJ2-7, with TRBD2 matching over 11 bases. Looked up from germline, CDR1 is SGHNT and CDR2 is YYREEE (reference sequence). The length of the CDR3 is 15 residues. V was pared by 3 bases and J by 6 bases, with 8 bases of the junction left unmatched. CDR3 protein: CASSSPSGGLSEQYF. The CDR3 DNA is TGTGCCAGCAGCTCCCCTAGCGGGGGGCTCTCCGAGCAGTACTTC.

Regarding this clonotype: The junction differs from germline at one of its ends, possibly a read error. The chain carries TRBV9 and TRBJ2-1; D call uncertain. CDR1 is SGDLS, CDR2 YYNGEE, per germline. The CDR3 is 13 residues long. The DNA of the CDR3 is TGTGCCAGCAGCTTAGGCATTTACAATGAGCAGCTCTTC. Its translation is CASSLGIYNEQLF.

This clonotype was counted ten times or more. The rearrangement links TRBV7-9 to TRBJ2-3, with 7 bases aligning to TRBD2. This CDR3 region has 15 residues. V lost 5 bases and J lost 3; bases outside the gene matches: 8. Germline-derived CDR1 and CDR2 are SEHNR and FQNEAQ (reference sequence). The CDR3 sequence is CASSVGGVRTDTQYF. CDR3 DNA sequence: TGTGCCAGCAGCGTTGGGGGGGTTCGAACAGATACGCAGTATTTT.

With regard to this clonotype: This likely stems from a read error, as it lies one base from a far larger clone. This chain uses TRBV6-4 with TRBJ1-1, with a possible D match to TRBD1 (5 bases). Germline lookup yields CDR1 MRHNA and CDR2 SNTAGT. The CDR3 spans 13 residues. Trimming removed 5 bases from V and 4 bases from J, with 11 bases in between. In DNA form, the CDR3 reads TGTGCCAGCAGTTCTCAGGGTAGCACTGAAGCTTTCTTT. Its translation is CASSSQGSTEAFF.

As regards this clonotype: A far larger clone is one base from this, pointing to a likely read error. The conserved closing phenylalanine or tryptophan is absent in this CDR3, likely reflecting a read error. The chain is built from TRBV24-1 and TRBJ2-1, with 10 bases matching TRBD2. CDR3 size: 15 residues. J lost 8 bases, V lost 11 bases, and 14 bases had no gene match. Germline V lookup: CDR1 KGHDR, CDR2 SFDVKD. The DNA of the CDR3 is TGTGCCAACCCCCTTAGAGCGGGAGGGGTCTATGAGCAGTTCTTA. Its translation: CANPLRAGGVYEQFL.

Only a few counts were recorded for this clonotype. This chain uses TRBV7-8 with TRBJ1-3; maybe TRBD1 (5 bases). In germline, CDR1 is SGHVS, CDR2 FQNEAQ. Trimming removed 5 bases from V and 4 bases from J, with 18 bases in between. The CDR3 sequence is 16 residues long. The CDR3 DNA reads TGTGCCAGCAGCCCCTCCTGGGGCGCGGGCGGAAACACCATATATTTT. Protein: CASSPSWGAGGNTIYF.

With respect to this clonotype: A far larger clone differs by one base, so this is likely a read error. V is TRBV6-1 and J is TRBJ2-2; TRBD1 matches at 8 bases. From germline, CDR1 is MNHNS and CDR2 SASEGT. The CDR3 runs 14 residues. The CDR3 bases are TGTGCCAGCAGTCTCTCCGCAGGGGGCACTGAATCTTTCTTT. As protein: CASSLSAGGTESFF.

V and J are TRBV5-1 and TRBJ2-7; unclear D gene. The CDR3 loop spans 13 amino acids. V dropped 5 bases and J dropped 5 bases, with 14 bases sitting between them. Germline CDR1 reads SGHRS; CDR2 reads YFSETQ. In DNA, the CDR3 is TGCGCCAGCAGGAAGGTAGGGTCGGACGAGCAGTACTTC. This sequence encodes CASRKVGSDEQYF.